This T cell receptor (beta chain) was captured by sequencing in a study of cytomegalovirus exposure and HLA in healthy donors. The CDR3 is 14 amino acids. V shed 2 bases and J shed 0 bases, with 11 bases lying between them. From germline, CDR1 is GTSNPN and CDR2 SVGIG (reference sequence). Turning to this clone: The antigen is unknown.

Whole-study results and caveats: Sequences of the TCR beta chain were said to predict the HLA-A and HLA-B alleles of most subjects accurately. Associated with cytomegalovirus, according to the listing, were some 180 TCR beta chains. Other equally common chains were less clonally expanded than HLA-associated TCR beta chains, a later analysis showed. For cytomegalovirus status, the classifier reportedly gave diagnoses with high specificity and sensitivity.

This PCR relied on a set of 60 Vbeta primers and 13 Jbeta primers. Clones were read by immunoSEQ multiplex PCR, and TCRdb kept only the in-frame ones, dropping some. The profile shows 69,000 or so clones, 65% to 75% of them singletons. The receptor's source is a woman aged 55-70 years in good health and CMV-seropositive. Sequenced input: PBMCs. The V gene is TRBV30, the J gene TRBJ2-7, with D possibly TRBD2 on 5 matching bases. DNA for the CDR3: TGTGCCTGGAGTACCGGAGGCTCCTCCTACGAGCAGTACTTC. Translating it yields CAWSTGGSSYEQYF.